The source of this TCR beta chain is a study of blood T cell repertoires in COVID-19. Study information: COVID-19 samples from acute and convalescent phases originated in the United States, Italy and Spain. The cDNA or gDNA used as material had been derived from T cells, B-cell-depleted T cells, or PBMCs.

Seattle patient enrollment occurred during active infection, with longitudinal follow-up thereafter. V was trimmed by 2 bases and J by 6 bases, leaving 10 bases between them. The CDR3 length is 14 residues. CDR1 MNHEY and CDR2 SVGEGT come from the germline V gene. Authors' analysis steps: Cell counts per sample came from amplifying reference gene primers. TCRdb's copy holds only in-frame clones and misses some; the assay was immunoSEQ multiplex PCR. The DNA gave D and trimming, while V, J and clone size come from that table. The sample lists some 80,000 clones, approximately 90% seen once, with 2.5% to 3% in the top ten.

This rearrangement joins TRBV6-2 or TRBV6-3 to TRBJ2-2; D gene unclear. Sequencing was performed on peripheral blood. This TCR was recovered from a man aged 50-59 years with COVID-19, enrolled during active disease. CDR3 in DNA: TGTGCCAGCAGTTACGGCTCAGGCCCCGGGGAGCTGTTTTTT. This codes for CASSYGSGPGELFF.